The source of this T cell receptor beta chain is a study of blood T cells in healthy people across ages. Study background: In model experiments, template switching was able to capture about one barcoded beta molecule for every two T cells that were present. Study-wide results and caveats: Per million T cells, TCR beta diversity dropped about linearly as age rose. Percentage of naive T cells showed a strong correlation with TCR beta diversity.

CDR3 size: 16 residues. Looked up from germline, CDR1 is SGHTA and CDR2 is FQGNSA. V dropped 3 bases and J dropped 7; count of bases not matched to a gene: 7. The table lists this clonotype with many counts. Its specificity is not known. Primers used in a second PCR of about 7 to 12 cycles were a sample-barcoded 5' primer and a J-beta primer mix. TCRdb used MiXCR to reprocess the 5' RACE reads, holding one entry per CDR3 protein. This sample has approximately 680,000 distinct CDR3 sequences, with about 30% found just once. The sequencing sample was made of blood. This chain joins TRBV7-2 and TRBJ2-4; 12 bases agree with TRBD2. The clonotype comes from a woman aged 80 or older in good health. The CDR3 coding sequence is TGTGCCAGCAGCTTCAGGCTAGCGGGGGGGACGAACATTCAGTACTTC. It translates to CASSFRLAGGTNIQYF.